This TCR beta chain came from a study of blood T cell repertoires in COVID-19. Overall study context: Material from acute and convalescent COVID-19 was sourced from the United States, Italy and Spain. From T cells, B-cell-depleted T cells, or PBMCs came the material, which was cDNA or gDNA.

In the authors' workflow: Researchers report that nucleated cell counts were estimated from reference gene primer amplification. Measured with immunoSEQ multiplex PCR; TCRdb has only the in-frame clones, and not every one. V, J and clone size were drawn from that table, and D and trimming were deduced from the DNA. The data show 150,000 to 200,000 clones, with around four fifths seen just once and 6% to 8% held by the top ten. The table lists this clone with a count of one. In germline, CDR1 is MNHEY, CDR2 SVGAGI. CDR3 length: 14 residues. Trimming removed 3 bases from V and 4 bases from J, with 12 bases in between.

The specimen was peripheral blood. The sequence derives from a human donor with acute or convalescent COVID-19. The donor label of this sample is uncertain. The rearrangement joins TRBV6-5 to TRBJ1-1; D perhaps matches TRBD1 (5 bases). The chain's CDR3 is CASSYSGRRTEAFF. CDR3 DNA: TGTGCCAGCAGTTATTCAGGGAGGCGCACTGAAGCTTTCTTT.